These 13 T cell receptor beta chains were all obtained from the same sample, sequenced in a study of tumor-infiltrating lymphocytes in primary liver carcinoma. Blood RNA originated from unsorted whole blood, with germline DNA additionally extracted. Constant-region priming of approximately 0.55 ug total RNA yielded TCR beta cDNA. ARM-PCR, slightly modified, supplied the TCR beta libraries through three nested multiplex PCR rounds. The two initial PCR rounds, nine to eleven cycles each, used TRBV1-TRBV30 forward and C-beta reverse primers. Via MiXCR, TCRdb re-called the multiplex PCR reads, giving one row per CDR3 protein. In the table there are about 310,000 distinct CDR3 sequences, nearly 60% of which are singletons. The sequencing input was peripheral blood. The receptors originated from a woman under 40 with primary liver carcinoma and hepatitis B virus infection.

On this clonotype itself: A much larger clone sits a single nucleotide away, making a read error possible. V is TRBV11-2 and J is TRBJ1-3; D possibly corresponds to TRBD1 (5 bases). The CDR3 length is 16 residues. CDR1 is SGHAT and CDR2 is FQNNGV in the germline V gene. Trimming stripped 7 bases from V and 2 bases from J, with 18 bases between. CDR3 in amino acids: CASNSILGTPGNTIYF. The CDR3 coding sequence is TGTGCCAGCAACTCAATCCTCGGGACTCCTGGAAACACCATATATTTT.

To note about this clonotype: The germline gene is not matched at one end of the junction; a read error may be the cause. The gene calls are TRBV5-5 and TRBJ2-7, with a weak D call TRBD1 (6 bases). Germline V gene lookup returns CDR1 SGHKS and CDR2 YYEKEE (reference sequence). The CDR3 runs 14 residues. The CDR3 is CASSRGHGRGEHYF. The CDR3 DNA follows: TGTGCCAGCAGCCGGGGACATGGGCGAGGCGAGCACTACTTC.

This clonotype was observed a handful of times. A read error is possible here, since a much larger clone lies one base away. V is TRBV4-2 and J is TRBJ1-4; TRBD1 might be the D (5 bases). Germline V gene lookup returns CDR1 LGHNA and CDR2 YNFKEQ. The CDR3 spans 12 residues. The CDR3: CAGSQEGGELFF. For the CDR3, the DNA is TGTGCCGGCAGCCAAGAGGGAGGGGAACTGTTTTTT.

As concerns this clonotype: This sequence may be a read error, since a much larger clone differs from it by one base. V and J are TRBV6-5 and TRBJ2-3; D uncertain. The germline gives CDR1 MNHEY, CDR2 SVGAGI. The CDR3 runs 15 residues. The germline V and J ends were trimmed by 7 bases and 5 bases, with 19 bases remaining between them. The CDR3 loop is CASTPSDRVRDTQYF. For the CDR3, the DNA is TGTGCCAGCACTCCCTCGGATAGGGTAAGAGATACGCAGTATTTT.

About this clonotype itself: At one of its ends the junction is not consistent with the germline gene, which may arise from a read error. Written as DNA, the CDR3 is TGTGCCAGCAGTTTAGGGGGTGCCCCCCTCTACGAGCAGTACTTC. Residues: CASSLGGAPLYEQYF. The rearrangement uses TRBV11-3 and TRBJ2-7; TRBD1 is a possible D gene (6 bases). The germline gives CDR1 SGHNT, CDR2 YENEEA. CDR3 length: 15 amino acids.

This clonotype was observed once. The V call is TRBV2, the J call TRBJ2-7, with 13 bases that match TRBD2. The CDR3 is 15 amino acids. Germline V gives CDR1 SNHLY, CDR2 FYNNEI. V lost 7 bases and J lost 6; bases outside the gene matches: 9. CDR3 in amino acids: CASTRLAGGSGEQYF. The CDR3 nucleotides read TGTGCCAGCACGCGACTAGCGGGAGGATCGGGCGAGCAGTACTTC.

This clonotype was found a few times. V is TRBV30 and J is TRBJ1-6, with a tentative D call TRBD1 (5 bases). This CDR3 region has 14 residues. Germline CDR1 and CDR2: GTSNPN and SVGIG (reference sequence). Trimming left V 6 bases short and J 9 bases short, with 18 bases between. The CDR3 DNA is TGTGCCTGCATTCCGTGGGGGGGAGGTTCACCCCTCCACTTT. Protein product: CACIPWGGGSPLHF.

A remark on this clonotype: A much larger clone is a single base away; this may be a read error. The rearrangement links TRBV4-3 to TRBJ2-1; perhaps TRBD1 as D (6 bases). The CDR3 loop spans 17 amino acids. Germline V gives CDR1 LGHNA, CDR2 YSLEER. The CDR3 bases are TGCGCCAGCAGCCAAGAGCCGGGCAGGGGCTCCTACAATGGGCAGTTCTTC. Translated, it gives CASSQEPGRGSYNGQFF.

For this clonotype: A junction end diverges from the germline sequence, so it may reflect a read error. The chain carries TRBV6-2 or TRBV6-3 and TRBJ2-1; 9 nucleotides align to TRBD1. This CDR3 comprises 15 residues. Germline CDR1 is MNHEY and CDR2 is SVGEGT. The CDR3 protein is CASSYSDRGLREHFF. The CDR3 DNA sequence: TGTGCCAGTAGTTACAGTGACAGGGGGTTGCGTGAGCACTTCTTC.

This clonotype came up many times. The rearrangement links TRBV29-1 to TRBJ1-1; D is possibly TRBD1 (5 bases). CDR3 size: 12 residues. Germline CDR1 and CDR2: SQVTM and ANQGSEA. Written as DNA, the CDR3 is TGCAGTGCAAGGGACTTGAACACTGAAGCTTTCTTT. This translates into CSARDLNTEAFF.

V usage is TRBV10-3 and J usage is TRBJ2-3; 8 bases are shared with TRBD2. V shed 8 bases and J 4 bases; nucleotides not matched to a gene: 5. Looked up from germline, CDR1 is ENHRY and CDR2 is SYGVKD. The CDR3 extends over 13 amino acids. CDR3 sequence: CAISAGAADTQYF. The DNA for the CDR3 is TGTGCCATCTCAGCGGGAGCCGCAGATACGCAGTATTTT.

This sequence joins TRBV5-5 and TRBJ2-7, with D perhaps TRBD1 (5 bases). Between the trimmed V and J ends, which lost 6 bases and 4 bases, there was a span of 11 bases. CDR1 is SGHKS, CDR2 YYEKEE, per germline (reference sequence). The CDR3 covers 12 residues. The CDR3 protein is CASTSSGYEQYF. The CDR3 bases are TGTGCCAGCACTTCGTCAGGGTACGAGCAGTACTTC.

This clonotype came up a few times. The rearrangement uses TRBV7-8 and TRBJ2-3; D is tentatively TRBD1 or TRBD2 (6 bases each). The length of the CDR3 is 13 residues. The germline V and J ends were trimmed by 5 bases and 5 bases, with 11 bases remaining between them. The germline CDR1 and CDR2 sequences are SGHVS and FQNEAQ. CDR3: CASSPGAKDTQYF. CDR3 sequence (DNA): TGTGCCAGCAGCCCGGGGGCGAAAGATACGCAGTATTTT. Drawing the rest from reference TRBV7-8 and TRBJ2-3, the complete variable domain is GAGVSQSPRYKVAKRGQDVALRCDPISGHVSLFWYQQALGQGPEFLTYFQNEAQLDKSGLPSDRFFAERPEGSVSTLKIQRTQQEDSAVYLCASSPGAKDTQYFGPGTRLTVL.